This T cell receptor (beta chain) was profiled in a study of blood T cell repertoires in COVID-19. The overall study: Samples taken during acute and convalescent COVID-19 were collected in the United States, Italy and Spain. In each case, the material was cDNA or gDNA derived from T cells, B-cell-depleted T cells, or PBMCs.

The repertoire was sequenced with immunoSEQ multiplex PCR; TCRdb's copy has only in-frame clones and lacks some. This sample has roughly 43,000 clones, with 82% found just once. This TCR came from a woman in her 70s with acute or convalescent COVID-19. Material for sequencing was peripheral blood.

The DNA of the CDR3 is TGTGCCAGCTCACCTAGGAGGGGGAGCGGGAGCGGAGAGACCCAGTACTTC. This sequence encodes CASSPRRGSGSGETQYF. The gene calls are TRBV18 and TRBJ2-5; TRBD2 matches 8 bases. The junction had 13 bases not matched to a gene; V was cut back by 3 bases and J by 4 bases. This CDR3 has 17 residues. CDR1 and CDR2 from the germline V gene are KGHSH and LQKENI.